This T cell receptor (beta chain) was identified in a study of control samples from healthy donors and cancer patients. CDR3 size: 15 residues. Germline CDR1 is MNHEY and CDR2 is SVGAGI. V was clipped by 5 bases and J by 4 bases; unmatched bases: 9. Method: immunoSEQ multiplex PCR; TCRdb's copy keeps in-frame clones and lacks some. This table has roughly 180,000 clones, 85% to 95% appearing once. The material sequenced was blood. This TCR was recovered from a woman under 30 in good health. This sequence joins TRBV6-5 and TRBJ1-1, with 8 bases identical to TRBD1. CDR3 residues: CASSKTRGLSTEAFF. The CDR3 DNA is TGTGCCAGCAGTAAAACCAGGGGGCTTAGCACTGAAGCTTTCTTT.